Listed below are T cell receptor beta chains from one sample, sequenced in a study of T cell responses to AZD1222 COVID-19 vaccine. Some clones are missing from TCRdb's copy, which holds only in-frame ones; the method was immunoSEQ multiplex PCR. Of 160,000 or so clones listed, approximately 90% were seen once; the top ten hold about 4.2%. The sample here was peripheral blood, taken on day 0 of AZD1222 vaccination. The receptor set was obtained from an adult in good health. The CDR3 runs from the conserved cysteine through the conserved F or W. The D gene is left open where the match is weak. The size entry is marked missing in some rows and otherwise reads once, few, many or a size class.

v_call	d_call	j_call	clone_size	cdr3_aa	cdr3_nt
TRBV5-1	.	TRBJ2-4	once	CASSWAGEDIQYF	TGCGCCAGCAGCTGGGCAGGAGAGGACATTCAGTACTTC
TRBV11-2	.	TRBJ2-7	.	CASSLEGGAGDEQYF	TGTGCCAGCAGCTTAGAGGGGGGGGCTGGAGACGAGCAGTACTTC
TRBV5-1	.	TRBJ2-7	.	CASSPLQGSYEQYF	TGCGCCAGCAGCCCTCTACAGGGATCCTACGAGCAGTACTTC
TRBV29-1	TRBD2	TRBJ2-1	.	CSVEFTSGGVNEQFF	TGCAGCGTTGAATTTACTAGCGGGGGTGTCAATGAGCAGTTCTTC
TRBV18	.	TRBJ1-3	.	CASSPRTDLSGNTIYF	TGTGCCAGCTCACCAAGGACGGACCTCTCTGGAAACACCATATATTTT
TRBV6-4	TRBD1	TRBJ1-6	.	CASRAGTGFSPLHF	TGTGCCAGCAGGGCCGGGACAGGGTTTTCACCCCTCCACTTT
TRBV18	.	TRBJ2-1	.	CASSQNGPPNEQFF	TGTGCCAGCTCACAAAACGGACCCCCCAATGAGCAGTTCTTC
TRBV6-2/TRBV6-3	.	TRBJ1-2	once	CASSYSKGQGYGYTF	TGTGCCAGCAGTTACTCGAAGGGGCAAGGTTATGGCTACACCTTC
TRBV4-2	TRBD1	TRBJ1-4	.	CASSRQGGGEKLFF	TGTGCCAGCAGCCGACAGGGCGGGGGTGAAAAACTGTTTTTT
TRBV7-9	TRBD1	TRBJ2-7	.	CASSSSGTAYEQYF	TGTGCCAGCAGCTCGTCCGGGACAGCCTACGAGCAGTACTTC
TRBV19	TRBD1	TRBJ2-7	.	CASSTGTGGPRGQYF	TGTGCCAGTAGCACAGGGACAGGGGGTCCCAGGGGGCAGTACTTC
TRBV7-8	.	TRBJ2-7	.	CASSLASDEQYF	TGTGCCAGCAGCTTAGCCAGCGATGAGCAGTACTTC
TRBV15	.	TRBJ1-4	few	CATSLGQFNEKLFF	TGTGCCACCAGCTTAGGACAGTTCAATGAAAAACTGTTTTTT
TRBV9	TRBD1	TRBJ2-7	.	CASSPGQAQYEQYF	TGTGCCAGCAGCCCTGGACAGGCTCAGTACGAGCAGTACTTC
TRBV5-1	TRBD1	TRBJ2-1	.	CASSSRSGQPNEQFF	TGCGCCAGCAGCTCCCGCTCGGGACAGCCCAATGAGCAGTTCTTC
TRBV24-1	.	TRBJ1-5	.	CATSDLDGILYSNQPQHF	TGTGCCACCAGTGATTTAGATGGGATCCTTTATAGCAATCAGCCCCAGCATTTT
TRBV9	.	TRBJ2-3	.	CASSVVSGSTDTQYF	TGTGCCAGCAGCGTAGTGAGCGGGAGCACAGATACGCAGTATTTT
TRBV23-1	TRBD1	TRBJ1-2	.	CASPSRDRGHGYTF	TGCGCCAGCCCTTCCCGGGACAGGGGGCATGGCTACACCTTC
TRBV28	.	TRBJ1-6	few	CASSQTRNSPLHF	TGTGCCAGCAGTCAGACTCGAAATTCACCCCTCCACTTT
TRBV11-2	.	TRBJ2-2	.	CASSSSPGELFF	TGTGCCAGCAGCTCCTCCCCCGGGGAGCTGTTTTTT
TRBV11-2	.	TRBJ2-7	.	CASSLGFEQYF	TGTGCCAGCAGCTTAGGTTTCGAGCAGTACTTC
TRBV9	TRBD1	TRBJ1-6	.	CASSLGQGIAYNSPLHF	TGTGCCAGCAGCTTGGGACAGGGGATTGCCTATAATTCACCCCTCCACTTT
TRBV11-3	TRBD2	TRBJ2-7	once	CASSLRAGGSHEQYF	TGTGCCAGCAGCTTAAGGGCGGGAGGGTCCCACGAGCAGTACTTC
TRBV28	.	TRBJ2-5	.	CASSLAPVWETQYF	TGTGCCAGCAGTTTGGCGCCGGTCTGGGAGACCCAGTACTTC
TRBV28	.	TRBJ1-1	.	CASSQGYTEAFF	TGTGCCAGCAGTCAGGGATACACTGAAGCTTTCTTT
TRBV28	TRBD1	TRBJ1-2	.	CASRVLGGRGYGYTF	TGTGCCAGCAGGGTTCTAGGGGGCAGGGGATATGGCTACACCTTC
TRBV4-3	.	TRBJ2-3	.	CASSFRGGTQYF	TGCGCCAGCAGCTTCCGGGGAGGTACGCAGTATTTT
TRBV28	TRBD1	TRBJ2-6	once	CASSFKTGGISGANVLTF	TGTGCCAGCAGTTTTAAGACAGGGGGAATCTCTGGGGCCAACGTCCTGACTTTC
TRBV29-1	TRBD1	TRBJ1-1	.	CSVAGTGRTEAFF	TGCAGCGTTGCCGGGACAGGACGCACTGAAGCTTTCTTT
TRBV12-3/TRBV12-4	.	TRBJ2-2	once	CASSLYTGELFF	TGTGCCAGCAGTTTGTACACCGGGGAGCTGTTTTTT
TRBV20-1	TRBD2	TRBJ2-2	.	CSASFSGRADGELFF	TGCAGTGCTAGTTTTAGCGGGAGGGCTGACGGGGAGCTGTTTTTT